Listed below are T cell receptor beta chains from one sample, sequenced in a study of graft-versus-host responses after intestinal transplantation. Clones were read by immunoSEQ multiplex PCR, and TCRdb kept only the in-frame ones, dropping some. The sample has 38,000 or so clones, approximately 95% seen once. These receptors lack a known antigen. The specimen comprised unstimulated CD8+ T cells sorted from spleen or lymph node cells, sampled before transplant. These receptors were taken from a human donor who was the organ donor for an intestinal transplant. Both conserved end residues are part of each CDR3. A D gene is named only where the DNA matches it firmly. Only part of the rows carry a size: once, few, many, or a class if the clone is expanded.

D,size,V,J,DNA,CDR3
.,.,TRBV14,TRBJ1-2,TGTGCCAGCAGCCCCGATTGGGATGGAAACTATGGCTACACCTTC,CASSPDWDGNYGYTF
.,.,TRBV7-3,TRBJ2-1,TGTGCCAGCAGCTTCGCGTCAAGCTCCTACAATGAGCAGTTCTTC,CASSFASSSYNEQFF
.,.,TRBV19,TRBJ1-1,TGTGCCACTAGAGAGGACGGACTTGAAGCTTTCTTT,CATREDGLEAFF
.,once,TRBV14,TRBJ2-7,TGTGCCAGCAGCCGAGGAGCCTCGGACCGGGACGAGCAGTACTTC,CASSRGASDRDEQYF
.,.,TRBV27,TRBJ2-7,TGTGCCAGCAGTTTGGGCGGCGAGCAGTACTTC,CASSLGGEQYF
TRBD1,.,TRBV13,TRBJ2-3,TGTGCCAGCAGCCCCTGGCAGGGGGCCCCAGATACGCAGTATTTT,CASSPWQGAPDTQYF
.,.,TRBV21-1,TRBJ2-7,TGTGCCAGCAGCAAAGGGTCGGACAGGGGGTTCGAGCAGTACTTC,CASSKGSDRGFEQYF
.,.,TRBV11-2,TRBJ2-7,TGTGCCAGCAGCTTAGAACTTTCCTACGAGCAGTACTTC,CASSLELSYEQYF
.,.,TRBV9,TRBJ2-5,TGTGCCAGCAGCGTAGAGGGAATGGGATCTGGTGAGACCCAGTACTTC,CASSVEGMGSGETQYF
.,.,TRBV19,TRBJ2-1,TGTGCCACCAGGGGGGAAGTCTACAATGAGCAGTTCTTC,CATRGEVYNEQFF
.,.,TRBV5-6,TRBJ2-7,TGTGCCAGCAGCTTTACAGGCTACGAGCAGTACTTC,CASSFTGYEQYF
TRBD1,.,TRBV5-1,TRBJ2-7,TGCGCCAGCAGCTTGGAGTTGGGACAGTCCCCGAGCTACGAGCAGTACTTC,CASSLELGQSPSYEQYF
TRBD2,.,TRBV9,TRBJ2-1,TGTGCCAGCAGCGTAGGGTTAGCGGGGGATGGTGAGCAGTTCTTC,CASSVGLAGDGEQFF
TRBD1,.,TRBV6-5,TRBJ1-1,TGTGCCAGCAGTTACTCGGCAGGGGGGAACACTGAAGCTTTCTTT,CASSYSAGGNTEAFF
.,.,TRBV19,TRBJ1-2,TGTGCCAGTAGTATTTTTACGACCGACTATGGCTACACCTTC,CASSIFTTDYGYTF
TRBD1,.,TRBV5-4,TRBJ1-1,TGTGCCAGCAGCCCCGGGACAGTTTTGAACACTGAAGCTTTCTTT,CASSPGTVLNTEAFF
.,.,TRBV6-6,TRBJ1-2,TGTGCCACGGGGCCGGGGGGTGGCTACACCTTC,CATGPGGGYTF
.,.,TRBV4-3,TRBJ2-1,TGCGCCAGCAGCCAAGATGGGCAGATCAATGAGCAGTTCTTC,CASSQDGQINEQFF
TRBD1,.,TRBV5-6,TRBJ1-2,TGTGCCAGCGATGGGCCAGGGGGTGTCTACACCTTC,CASDGPGGVYTF
.,.,TRBV6-5,TRBJ2-7,TGTGCCAGCGCCGCGGACAGCGACGACGAGCAGTACTTC,CASAADSDDEQYF
.,.,TRBV9,TRBJ2-7,TGTGCCAGCAGCCCTAGAAGCAGGGGCTACGAGCAGTACTTC,CASSPRSRGYEQYF
.,.,TRBV19,TRBJ2-3,TGTGCCAGTAGTCCACTCGCAACTACAGATACGCAGTATTTT,CASSPLATTDTQYF
TRBD1,.,TRBV19,TRBJ1-2,TGTGCCAGTAGTACGGGGACAGTAGGCTACACCTTC,CASSTGTVGYTF
TRBD1,.,TRBV27,TRBJ1-4,TGTGCCAGCAGGGGGGACAGGGGTAATGAAAAACTGTTTTTT,CASRGDRGNEKLFF
TRBD2,.,TRBV4-3,TRBJ2-5,TGCGCCAGCAGCCAAGGTTTGGGACTAGAAGAGACCCAGTACTTC,CASSQGLGLEETQYF
TRBD2,.,TRBV7-8,TRBJ2-7,TGTGCCAGCAGCTCACAAGCGGGGGTTGGCGAGCAGTACTTC,CASSSQAGVGEQYF
.,.,TRBV6-6,TRBJ1-2,TGTGCCAGCAGTTACGCATTCCCTCCTCTCTATGGCTACACCTTC,CASSYAFPPLYGYTF
.,.,TRBV27,TRBJ2-5,TGTGCCAGCCATCGCAGGGGTCTTGTGGGGACTCCTTACTTC,CASHRRGLVGTPYF